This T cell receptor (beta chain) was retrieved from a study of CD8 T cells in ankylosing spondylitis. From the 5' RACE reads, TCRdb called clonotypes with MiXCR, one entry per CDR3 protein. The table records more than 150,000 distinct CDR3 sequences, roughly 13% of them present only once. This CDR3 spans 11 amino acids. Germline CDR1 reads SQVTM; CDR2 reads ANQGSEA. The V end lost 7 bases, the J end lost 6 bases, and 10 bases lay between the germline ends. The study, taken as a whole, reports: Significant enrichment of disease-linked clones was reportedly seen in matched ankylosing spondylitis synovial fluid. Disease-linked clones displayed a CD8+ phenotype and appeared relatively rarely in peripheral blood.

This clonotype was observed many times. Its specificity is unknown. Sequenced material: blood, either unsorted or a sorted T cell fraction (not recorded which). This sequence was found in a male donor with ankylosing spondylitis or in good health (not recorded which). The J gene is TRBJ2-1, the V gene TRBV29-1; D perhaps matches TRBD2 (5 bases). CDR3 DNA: TGCAGCGCCAGAAGCGGCAATGAGCAGTTCTTC. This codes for CSARSGNEQFF.